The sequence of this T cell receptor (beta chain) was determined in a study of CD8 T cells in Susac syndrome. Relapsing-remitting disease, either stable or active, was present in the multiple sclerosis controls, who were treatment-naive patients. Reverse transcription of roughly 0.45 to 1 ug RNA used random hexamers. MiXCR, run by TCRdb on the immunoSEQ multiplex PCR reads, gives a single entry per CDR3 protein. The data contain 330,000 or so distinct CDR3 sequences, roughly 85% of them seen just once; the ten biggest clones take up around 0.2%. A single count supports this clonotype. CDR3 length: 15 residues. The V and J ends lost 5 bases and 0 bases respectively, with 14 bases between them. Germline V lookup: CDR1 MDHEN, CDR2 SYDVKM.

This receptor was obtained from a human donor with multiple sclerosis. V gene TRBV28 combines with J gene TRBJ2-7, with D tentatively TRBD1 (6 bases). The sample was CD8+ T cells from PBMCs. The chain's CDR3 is CASSIPGQDSYEQYF. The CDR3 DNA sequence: TGTGCCAGCAGTATACCGGGACAAGACTCCTACGAGCAGTACTTC.